This T cell receptor beta chain was recorded in a study of T cell responses to AZD1222 COVID-19 vaccine. Germline CDR1 MNHEY, CDR2 SVGAGI. CDR3 length: 13 amino acids. V lost 8 bases, J lost 1 base, and 8 bases lay in between. Using immunoSEQ multiplex PCR, the repertoire was profiled, and TCRdb retains in-frame clones only, with some absent. The sample has approximately 150,000 clones, 70% to 90% seen once. The V gene is TRBV6-5, the J gene TRBJ1-4; no definite D call. The source was peripheral blood, collected on day 0 of AZD1222 vaccination. The TCR comes from an adult in good health. CDR3 sequence: CASGRVTNEKLFF. CDR3 nucleotides: TGTGCCAGCGGACGGGTAACTAATGAAAAACTGTTTTTT.